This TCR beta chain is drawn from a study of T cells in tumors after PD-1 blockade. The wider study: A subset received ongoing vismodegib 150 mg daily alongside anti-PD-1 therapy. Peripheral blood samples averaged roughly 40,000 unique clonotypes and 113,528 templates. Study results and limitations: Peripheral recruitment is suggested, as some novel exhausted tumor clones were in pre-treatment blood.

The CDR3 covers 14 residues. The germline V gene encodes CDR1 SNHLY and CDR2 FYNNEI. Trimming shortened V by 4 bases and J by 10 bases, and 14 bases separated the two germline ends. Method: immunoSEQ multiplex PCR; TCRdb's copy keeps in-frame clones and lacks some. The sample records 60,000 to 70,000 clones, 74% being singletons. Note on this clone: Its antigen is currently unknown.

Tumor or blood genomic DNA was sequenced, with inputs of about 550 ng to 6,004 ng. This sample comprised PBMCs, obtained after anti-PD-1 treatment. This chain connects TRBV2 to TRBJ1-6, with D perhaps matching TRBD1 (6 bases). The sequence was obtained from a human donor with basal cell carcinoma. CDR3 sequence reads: CASSVSGVASPLHF. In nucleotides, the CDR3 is TGTGCCAGCAGTGTCTCAGGGGTGGCGTCACCCCTCCACTTT.